This T cell receptor beta chain was sequenced during a study of spatial heterogeneity in lung cancer. About the research overall: Correlation of TCR transcript counts in tumor regions with a T cell module score from matched bulk RNA-seq was strong. The study's findings and limits: Tumors with more nonsynonymous mutations had more expanded intratumoral alpha and beta TCRs.

Germline V gene data show CDR1 as MDHEN and CDR2 as SYDVKM. This CDR3 is 14 amino acids long. Trimming removed 5 bases from V and 1 base from J, with 11 bases in between. MiXCR was run by TCRdb on the 5' RACE reads, yielding one entry per CDR3 protein. This repertoire shows some 10,000 distinct CDR3 sequences, approximately 5.8% found once; its top ten account for 10%. This clonotype appeared many times. What it binds is unknown. The library was built for alpha chains, so this beta chain is an off-target read and its size means little. Time point given: sample taken at primary tumor resection. Here the sequenced sample was lung tumor tissue, taken at surgery. J is TRBJ2-5 and V is TRBV28, with D perhaps TRBD1 (6 bases). This TCR was recovered from a male donor with early-stage non-small cell lung cancer. DNA for the CDR3: TGTGCCAGCAGTGGGGACACGAGCCAAGAGACCCAGTACTTC. Translation gives CASSGDTSQETQYF.